The subject of this entry is one T cell receptor beta chain. Its specificity is not known. The data stem from a study of OX40 agonist ivuxolimab in advanced cancers. For the study at large: Enrolled patients in dose escalation had cancers that were hepatocellular carcinoma, melanoma, renal cell or head and neck cancer. Under the entry rules, prior anti-PD-1, anti-PD-L1 or anti-CTLA-4 therapy was allowed, and 35% to 40% had some. Findings and limits, study-wide: The authors also found low normalized T-cell clonal expansion in some nonresponders. Relatively little clonal expansion, among the lowest observed, appeared in partial responders at 0.1-3.0 mg/kg.

Data came from immunoSEQ multiplex PCR; TCRdb stores just in-frame clones and leaves some out. The table records 71,000 or so clones, roughly 81% of them present only once. There are 16 residues in the CDR3. The germline V gene encodes CDR1 SGHNT and CDR2 YENEEA. Trimming took 0 bases from V and 0 from J, leaving 6 bases between them. The sample was CD4+ or CD8+ T cells sorted from blood, taken in a trial of the OX40 agonist ivuxolimab. The TCR comes from an adult with an advanced solid tumor such as melanoma, head and neck, liver or kidney cancer. This chain joins TRBV11-3 and TRBJ2-6, with D unresolved. The CDR3: CASSLDGVSGANVLTF. The CDR3 bases are TGTGCCAGCAGCTTAGATGGGGTCTCTGGGGCCAACGTCCTGACTTTC.